This T cell receptor (beta chain) was sequenced in a study of cytotoxic CD8 clonotypes in ibrutinib-treated CLL. The CDR3 is 12 amino acids. From germline, CDR1 is LNHDA and CDR2 SQIVND (reference sequence). The V gene lost 0 bases and the J gene lost 5 bases, with 4 bases spanning the gap. Method: immunoSEQ multiplex PCR; TCRdb's copy keeps in-frame clones and lacks some. The sample records around 130,000 clones, about 85% being singletons. The TCR originated in a human donor with chronic lymphocytic leukemia. Sequenced here: PBMCs, sampled after 24 months of ibrutinib treatment. This chain joins TRBV19 and TRBJ2-5; D unclear. Here the CDR3 reads CASSIDRETQYF. CDR3 sequence (DNA): TGTGCCAGTAGTATAGATAGGGAGACCCAGTACTTC.